This TCR beta chain was obtained from a study of OX40 agonist ivuxolimab in advanced cancers. In the study overall: The costimulatory receptor OX40 (CD134) was targeted by ivuxolimab, a fully human IgG2 agonistic monoclonal antibody. Three dose-escalation patients achieved partial responses, one with hepatocellular carcinoma and two with cutaneous melanoma. The paper describes the monotherapy dose-escalation part (N = 52 patients) of the phase I trial of ivuxolimab. Among the approximately 50 dose-escalation patients, 19 had hepatocellular carcinoma, 15 or so melanoma, 9 renal cell carcinoma and 9 head and neck cancer. Prior anti-PD-1, anti-PD-L1 or anti-CTLA-4 therapy was permitted, and checkpoint inhibitors had been received by roughly 40% of dose-escalation patients. In the dose-escalation cohort, around four fifths of patients were male, and the mean age was 60 years with a range of roughly 23 to 90. The purpose of peripheral TCRbeta sequencing was to test whether ivuxolimab changed TCR sequence diversity and led to clonal T-cell expansion. Intravenous ivuxolimab was administered to patients every 2 weeks at six dose levels: 0.01, 0.1, 0.3, 1.5, 3 and 10 mg/kg.

The trial excluded patients who had a history of autoimmune disease or who were on systemic immunosuppression. Peripheral blood for TCR sequencing was drawn from every dose cohort at baseline, at cycle 4 day 1 and at cycle 7 day 1. Samples came from an open-label, multicenter, first-in-human phase I dose-escalation trial of ivuxolimab. Adults with locally advanced or metastatic head and neck squamous cell, hepatocellular, melanoma or renal cell carcinoma were enrolled in the trial. CD4+ and CD8+ T cells were sorted separately from peripheral blood before TCR sequencing. The study at large found these results: The antigen specificity of the peripheral T cells that underwent clonal expansion was not determined. On average, CD8+ T cells showed more expanded clones than CD4+ T cells after ivuxolimab. Low levels of normalized T-cell clonal expansion were also seen in some patients who did not respond. In partial responders in the 0.1-3.0 mg/kg groups, normalized peripheral clonal expansion was found to be among the lowest, especially among CD8+ T cells. At doses from 0.1 to 3.0 mg/kg, clonal expansion was seen in both CD4+ and CD8+ blood T cells between baseline and week 6.

About this clone: Its antigen remains unidentified. Base qualities were left out, and no much larger clone turns up one base away.

Measured from the cysteine to the phenylalanine, the CDR3 is 14 residues long. Here the CDR3 DNA is all that survives: 42 bases in frame from base 1. The germline ends are 11 bases apart after V is trimmed by 5 bases and J by 0 bases. Reading the germline V gene gives CDR1 SGHRS and CDR2 YFSETQ. Genomic DNA was isolated from the sorted cells so that the TCRbeta CDR3 region could be sequenced. The immunoSEQ Assay was used for sequencing of TCRbeta CDR3 regions. TCRdb obtained this table from immuneACCESS and retained in-frame rearrangements with V and J assigned. These tables miss some clones; where compared with another copy, unresolved V genes account for less than half of the shortfall, and the remainder is unexplained. In all, the sample holds tens of thousands of clones, and around 90% of those were seen once. The ten largest clones add up to just under 0.35% of the sample.

The V and J genes are TRBV5-1 and TRBJ1-1; the D gene identity is not certain. The starting material was CD4+ or CD8+ T cells sorted from blood, obtained in a trial of the OX40 agonist ivuxolimab. This receptor was obtained from an adult with an advanced solid tumor such as melanoma, head and neck, liver or kidney cancer. This receptor has the CDR3 CASRVEDLNTEAFF. The DNA sequence is as follows: TGCGCCAGCAGGGTGGAGGATTTGAACACTGAAGCTTTCTTT.